Shown below are 17 T cell receptor beta chains from a single sample sequenced in a study of memory B cells and T cells in multiple sclerosis. Stimulus-free culture yielded autoproliferating CFSE-dim and non-proliferating CFSE-high T cells, each sequenced separately. Some 50 million CFSE-labeled PBMCs were cultured six to eight days unstimulated, then replicate wells were pooled. Method: immunoSEQ multiplex PCR; TCRdb's copy keeps in-frame clones and lacks some. Seen here are over 35,000 clones, roughly 82% observed once, and the top ten hold around 1.1%. No cognate antigen is known for these TCRs. Sequencing was carried out using PBMCs from blood kept in culture. Receptors were obtained from a human donor with multiple sclerosis.

The chain uses TRBV5-6 and TRBJ1-3, with D possibly matching TRBD1 (6 bases). Germline CDR1 is SGHDT and CDR2 is YYEEEE. The CDR3 consists of 14 residues. Trimming took off 4 bases at V and 4 bases at J, with 12 bases between the two ends. CDR3: CASSVQGNGNTIYF. DNA for the CDR3: TGTGCCAGCAGCGTACAGGGTAACGGAAACACCATATATTTT.

DNA for the CDR3: TGTGCCAGCAGCTTATTTTGGGGGGGCACCGGGGAGCTGTTTTTT. This codes for CASSLFWGGTGELFF. The chain couples TRBV11-2 to TRBJ2-2; 7 nucleotides agree with TRBD2. This CDR3 contains 15 residues. After removal of 2 bases from V and 4 bases from J, the junction contained 4 bases not matched to a gene. The V gene's germline CDR1 is SGHAT and CDR2 FQNNGV.

The chain links TRBV20-1 to TRBJ1-2; no firm D call. Germline CDR1 reads DFQATT; CDR2 reads SNEGSKA (reference sequence). CDR3 length: 9 residues. V lost 3 bases, J lost 7 bases, and 3 bases lay in between. The CDR3 nucleotides are TGCAGTGCTAGTCCTGGCTACACCTTC. Protein: CSASPGYTF.

The genes are TRBV5-5 and TRBJ1-2, with D maybe TRBD1 (6 bases). This CDR3 has 14 residues. V was clipped by 6 bases and J by 4 bases, with 16 bases between them. Germline V gene sequence: CDR1 SGHKS, CDR2 YYEKEE (reference sequence). The CDR3 is CASTSHTGFYGYTF. In DNA, the CDR3 is TGTGCCAGCACCTCTCATACAGGGTTCTATGGCTACACCTTC.

V gene TRBV7-8 combines with J gene TRBJ2-7; TRBD2 agrees at 8 bases. Germline CDR1 SGHVS, CDR2 FQNEAQ. V was clipped by 6 bases and J by 6 bases; unmatched bases: 13. The CDR3 length is 15 residues. CDR3 bases: TGTGCCAGCAGACTAACCGGGACTAGAAGTTCCGAGCAGTACTTC. This translates into CASRLTGTRSSEQYF.

The rearrangement joins TRBV5-1 to TRBJ2-7; no clear D. This CDR3 has 15 residues. CDR1 is SGHRS and CDR2 is YFSETQ in the germline V gene. V shed 0 bases and J shed 1 base, with 11 bases lying between them. DNA of the CDR3: TGCGCCAGCAGCTTGGGGGGTAGTGGGTCCTACGAGCAGTACTTC. It encodes CASSLGGSGSYEQYF.

This clone showed up just once. The chain recombines TRBV4-3 with TRBJ2-3, with a possible D match to TRBD2 (6 bases). The germline V gene encodes CDR1 LGHNA and CDR2 YSLEER. The CDR3 length is 15 residues. V was clipped by 0 bases and J by 6 bases, with 13 bases between them. CDR3 DNA sequence: TGCGCCAGCAGCCAAGAAGGCGCGGGGAGGGATACGCAGTATTTT. Its protein is CASSQEGAGRDTQYF.

In this sample, this clone turned up a few times. V is TRBV28 and J is TRBJ1-5; D not resolved. V was trimmed by 9 bases and J by 0 bases, leaving 6 bases between them. Per the germline V gene, CDR1 is MDHEN and CDR2 is SYDVKM. This CDR3 spans 12 amino acids. The CDR3 protein is CASHNSNQPQHF. The CDR3 nucleotides are TGTGCCAGTCATAATAGCAATCAGCCCCAGCATTTT.

V usage is TRBV10-2 and J usage is TRBJ1-6; 9 nucleotides agree with TRBD1. The V gene's germline CDR1 is WSHSY and CDR2 SAAADI. V shed 5 bases, J shed 9 bases, and the junction held 8 bases outside the gene matches. CDR3 length: 15 residues. CDR3 DNA sequence: TGCGCCAGCAGTACCGCCGGGACAGGGAGTTCACCCCTCCACTTT. Encoded protein: CASSTAGTGSSPLHF.

This chain links TRBV19 with TRBJ2-3; no reliable D call. Per germline, CDR1 LNHDA and CDR2 SQIVND (reference sequence). The CDR3 is 17 residues long. Between the trimmed V and J ends, which lost 3 bases and 3 bases, there was a span of 19 bases. This CDR3 reads CASSISPPPSATDTQYF. The DNA of the CDR3 is TGTGCCAGTAGTATCTCCCCTCCACCTAGTGCGACAGATACGCAGTATTTT.

This clone was counted a few times. The rearrangement uses TRBV7-2 and TRBJ1-6; possible D gene TRBD1, 6 bases. V lost 2 bases and J lost 7, with 21 bases in between. Germline CDR1 and CDR2: SGHTA and FQGNSA. The CDR3 runs 18 residues. CDR3 region: CASSLRGQNGPGNSPLHF. The DNA for the CDR3 is TGTGCCAGCAGCTTAAGAGGACAGAACGGGCCTGGGAATTCACCCCTCCACTTT.

The chain is built from TRBV14 and TRBJ1-2; D possibly corresponds to TRBD1 (5 bases). CDR3 size: 13 residues. CDR1 and CDR2 from the germline V gene are SGHDN and FVKESK. V lost 0 bases, J lost 4 bases, and 6 bases lay in between. The CDR3 loop reads CASSQDDSYGYTF. CDR3 in DNA: TGTGCCAGCAGCCAAGACGACAGCTATGGCTACACCTTC.

The rearrangement links TRBV4-3 to TRBJ2-1; TRBD1 is a possible D gene (6 bases). Looked up from germline, CDR1 is LGHNA and CDR2 is YSLEER. The V end lost 4 bases, the J end lost 10 bases, and 17 bases lay between the germline ends. The CDR3 length is 14 residues. In DNA form, the CDR3 reads TGCGCCAGCAGCCGCTTAACAGGGCTAAGGGAGCAGTTCTTC. Its protein is CASSRLTGLREQFF.

This chain joins TRBV19 and TRBJ1-6; D unclear. V gave up 5 bases and J gave up 5 bases, with 10 bases separating them. The CDR3 contains 14 residues. Germline loops: CDR1 LNHDA, CDR2 SQIVND (reference sequence). Here the CDR3 DNA reads TGTGCCAGTAGTTTAACGGTGAATAATTCACCCCTCCACTTT. Protein sequence: CASSLTVNNSPLHF.

The CDR3 sequence is CASSLGGYGYTF. CDR3 DNA: TGCGCCAGCAGCTTGGGGGGCTATGGCTACACCTTC. The rearrangement joins TRBV5-1 to TRBJ1-2; D is undetermined. The CDR3 totals 12 residues. Germline loops: CDR1 SGHRS, CDR2 YFSETQ. The V gene lost 0 bases and the J gene lost 4 bases, with 4 bases spanning the gap.

The chain couples TRBV21-1 to TRBJ2-5; the table calls TRBD2, which could not be checked here. TRBV21-1 has pseudogene status. The CDR3 is made up of 18 amino acids. Here the CDR3 DNA reads TGTGCCAGCAGCAAAGCCGGATCGCTAGCGGGGGGTCAAGAGACCCAGTACTTC. It codes for CASSKAGSLAGGQETQYF.

The rearrangement uses TRBV10-1 and TRBJ2-7, with 7 bases lining up with TRBD1. There are 14 residues in the CDR3. V lost 2 bases to trimming and J lost 2 bases; unmatched junction nucleotides: 3. Germline lookup yields CDR1 WNHNN and CDR2 SYGVQD (reference sequence). CDR3 nucleotides: TGCGCCAGCAGTGAGACAGGGGACCCCTACGAGCAGTACTTC. It encodes CASSETGDPYEQYF.